These 6 T cell receptor beta chains originate from one sample sequenced in a study of T-cell memory formation after mild COVID-19. TCRdb passed the 5' RACE reads through MiXCR, listing each CDR3 protein once. The sample contains 470,000 or so distinct CDR3 sequences, around a sixth of which appear only once. The sample comprised PBMCs or a T cell subset sorted from them (not recorded which). The receptors here all came from an adult woman who had mild COVID-19 (a few samples of this study predate the infection). Cell type and time point are not known.

J is TRBJ2-7 and V is TRBV5-1, with 7 bases lining up with TRBD2. J lost 2 bases, V lost 4 bases, and 6 bases had no gene match. Per germline, CDR1 SGHRS and CDR2 YFSETQ. This CDR3 has 14 amino acids. In DNA, the CDR3 is TGCGCCAGCAGCCCCGGGACTAACGCCTACGAGCAGTACTTC. As protein: CASSPGTNAYEQYF. Combining the CDR3 with reference TRBV5-1 and TRBJ2-7 gives the whole variable domain KAGVTQTPRYLIKTRGQQVTLSCSPISGHRSVSWYQQTPGQGLQFLFEYFSETQRNKGNFPGRFSGRQFSNSRSEMNVSTLELGDSALYLCASSPGTNAYEQYFGPGTRLTVT.

This clonotype was observed a few times. The V and J genes are TRBV7-9 and TRBJ1-1; D remains ambiguous. Trimming cost V 2 bases and J 2 bases, with 9 bases left between them. The germline V gene encodes CDR1 SEHNR and CDR2 FQNEAQ (reference sequence). CDR3 length equals 14 residues. The CDR3, as DNA: TGTGCCAGCAGCTTAATGGGGAGCAACACTGAAGCTTTCTTT. This encodes CASSLMGSNTEAFF. Full variable domain (missing parts from reference TRBV7-9 and TRBJ1-1): DTGVSQNPRHKITKRGQNVTFRCDPISEHNRLYWYRQTLGQGPEFLTYFQNEAQLEKSRLLSDRFSAERPKGSFSTLEIQRTEQGDSAMYLCASSLMGSNTEAFFGQGTRLTVV.

The chain links TRBV7-9 to TRBJ1-1; D remains ambiguous. The germline V and J ends were trimmed by 5 bases and 5 bases, with 9 bases remaining between them. CDR1 and CDR2 (germline): SEHNR, FQNEAQ (reference sequence). The CDR3 runs 12 residues. The chain's CDR3 is CASSGTSTEAFF. DNA for the CDR3: TGTGCCAGCAGCGGAACGTCTACTGAAGCTTTCTTT.

This clonotype came up a few times. The chain recombines TRBV29-1 with TRBJ2-3; 10 bases line up with TRBD2. V shed 7 bases, J shed 0 bases, and the junction held 10 bases outside the gene matches. Looked up from germline, CDR1 is SQVTM and CDR2 is ANQGSEA. This CDR3 contains 16 residues. DNA of the CDR3: TGCAGCGGGGGGACTAGCGCCCTCCCTAGCACAGATACGCAGTATTTT. This translates into CSGGTSALPSTDTQYF.

This chain links TRBV5-1 with TRBJ1-2; D may be TRBD1 (5 bases). V was shortened by 5 bases and J by 1 base, with 18 bases between the two germline ends. The CDR3 consists of 16 residues. CDR1 is SGHRS and CDR2 is YFSETQ in the germline V gene. CDR3: CASRRGESNLNYGYTF. The CDR3 bases are TGCGCCAGCAGACGGGGGGAGAGCAATCTTAACTATGGCTACACCTTC.

The J gene is TRBJ1-2, the V gene TRBV18; the D is unclear. In germline, CDR1 is KGHSH, CDR2 LQKENI. This CDR3 contains 14 residues. Deletions cut 6 bases from V and 3 bases from J, with 14 bases between. The DNA for the CDR3 is TGTGCCAGCTCTTCATTCCCCGGGGACTATGGCTACACCTTC. It translates to CASSSFPGDYGYTF.